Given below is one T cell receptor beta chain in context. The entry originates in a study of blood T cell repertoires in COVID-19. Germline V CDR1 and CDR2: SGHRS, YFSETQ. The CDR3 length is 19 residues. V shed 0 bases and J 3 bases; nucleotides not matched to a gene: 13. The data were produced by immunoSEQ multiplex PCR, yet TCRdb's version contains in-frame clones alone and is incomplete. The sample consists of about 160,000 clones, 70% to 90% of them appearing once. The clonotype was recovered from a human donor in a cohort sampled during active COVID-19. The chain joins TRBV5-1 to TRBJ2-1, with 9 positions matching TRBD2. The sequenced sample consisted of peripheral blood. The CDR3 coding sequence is TGCGCCAGCAGCTTGGATCGAGTGGGCGGGAGGGATTACTACAATGAGCAGTTCTTC. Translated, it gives CASSLDRVGGRDYYNEQFF.